The rows below give T cell receptor beta chains drawn from one sample of a study of cytomegalovirus exposure and HLA in healthy donors. Assay used: immunoSEQ multiplex PCR; TCRdb lists only in-frame clones, some missing. The table includes hundreds of thousands of clones, roughly 84% detected once. The specimen sequenced was PBMCs. Receptors were obtained from a woman under 30 in good health and CMV-seropositive. The CDR3 runs from the conserved cysteine through the conserved F or W. D genes are given only for firm matches. Clone size, where shown, is once, few, many, or a class for clones that have expanded.

j_call,d_call,clone_size,v_call,cdr3_nt,cdr3_aa
TRBJ1-5,.,once,TRBV2,TGTGCCAGCAGTGGGGGGCAGGGCAATCAGCCCCAGCATTTT,CASSGGQGNQPQHF
TRBJ1-2,TRBD1,.,TRBV7-6,TGTGCCAGCAGCTCAAACAGGGGGAGGAACTATGGCTACACCTTC,CASSSNRGRNYGYTF
TRBJ1-2,.,.,TRBV6-5,TGTGCCAGCAGTTACGCGGGGGGGGGCTATGGCTACACCTTC,CASSYAGGGYGYTF
TRBJ2-7,.,.,TRBV28,TGTGCCAGCAGTTTAGATGACTTTGTATCCTACGAGCAGTACTTC,CASSLDDFVSYEQYF
TRBJ1-1,.,.,TRBV5-4,TGTGCCAGCAGTCGAGGGGGCACTGAAGCTTTCTTT,CASSRGGTEAFF
TRBJ1-1,TRBD1,.,TRBV5-1,TGCGCCAGCAGCGCGGACAGGGGGCAAACTGAAGCTTTCTTT,CASSADRGQTEAFF
TRBJ1-5,.,.,TRBV27,TGTGCCAGCAGTCGTTTTACAGTGGTACAGCCCCAGCATTTT,CASSRFTVVQPQHF
TRBJ2-1,TRBD2,few,TRBV18,TGTGCCAGCTCAAAGCCTCTAGCGGGAGTGAGTGGGAGCTCCTACAATGAGCAGTTCTTC,CASSKPLAGVSGSSYNEQFF
TRBJ2-1,TRBD2,.,TRBV6-4,TGTGCCAGCCCGAATGGGACTAGCGGTTACAATGAGCAGTTCTTC,CASPNGTSGYNEQFF
TRBJ1-5,TRBD1,.,TRBV25-1,TGTGCCAGCAGTGCTGGACAGGGGGCAACCAATAGGCCCCAGCATTTT,CASSAGQGATNRPQHF
TRBJ1-1,.,.,TRBV4-1,TGCGCCAGCAGCCAATTGACAGACTGGAACACTGAAGCTTTCTTT,CASSQLTDWNTEAFF